This TCR beta chain was identified in a study of cytomegalovirus exposure and HLA in healthy donors. Study-wide results and caveats: Reports state that TCR beta sequences accurately predicted most subjects' HLA-A and HLA-B alleles.

Note on this clone: Its antigen is not known.

The V gene lost 8 bases and the J gene lost 4 bases, with 9 bases spanning the gap. The V gene's germline CDR1 is LNHDA and CDR2 SQIVND (reference sequence). CDR3 size: 12 residues. PCR involved 60 Vbeta and 13 Jbeta primers. Sequencing used immunoSEQ multiplex PCR; TCRdb keeps in-frame clones, though not all of them. The top ten hold roughly 3.7% of the sample, which has 100,000 to 150,000 clones, around 77% seen once. The sample comprised PBMCs. The receptor was isolated from a human donor in good health. The rearrangement uses TRBV19 and TRBJ1-5; possibly TRBD1 for D (5 bases). The CDR3 protein is CASQGDNQPQHF. CDR3 in DNA: TGTGCCAGTCAAGGGGATAATCAGCCCCAGCATTTT.